This TCR beta chain was captured by sequencing in a study of cytomegalovirus exposure and HLA in healthy donors. Study-level results: Cytomegalovirus status was reportedly diagnosed by the classifier with high sensitivity and specificity. In vitro testing confirmed a few CMV-associated chains as specific for CMV antigens.

PCR was performed using 60 Vbeta and 13 Jbeta primers. Authors' methods: In a later analysis, of some 80 million unique beta chains, approximately 10 million appeared in at least two donors. Profiling relied on immunoSEQ multiplex PCR, and the TCRdb table lists in-frame clones only, not all of them. The V and J calls and the clone size are those of that table, but D and trimming were determined from the DNA. Of fewer than 120,000 clones listed, about 73% were seen once; the top ten hold around 1.3%. A remark on this clone: Its antigen remains unknown.

This cohort consisted of healthy bone marrow donors. The source material was PBMCs. The receptor was derived from a woman under 40 in good health and CMV-seronegative.

CDR3 nucleotides: TGCGCCAGCACCGTCGGCTCAGGGGGTGTCACCGGGGAGCTGTTTTTT. Its translation is CASTVGSGGVTGELFF. This chain connects TRBV5-1 to TRBJ2-2; 7 bases match TRBD1. Germline CDR1 reads SGHRS; CDR2 reads YFSETQ. The CDR3 has 16 residues. J lost 4 bases, V lost 6 bases, and 12 bases had no gene match.